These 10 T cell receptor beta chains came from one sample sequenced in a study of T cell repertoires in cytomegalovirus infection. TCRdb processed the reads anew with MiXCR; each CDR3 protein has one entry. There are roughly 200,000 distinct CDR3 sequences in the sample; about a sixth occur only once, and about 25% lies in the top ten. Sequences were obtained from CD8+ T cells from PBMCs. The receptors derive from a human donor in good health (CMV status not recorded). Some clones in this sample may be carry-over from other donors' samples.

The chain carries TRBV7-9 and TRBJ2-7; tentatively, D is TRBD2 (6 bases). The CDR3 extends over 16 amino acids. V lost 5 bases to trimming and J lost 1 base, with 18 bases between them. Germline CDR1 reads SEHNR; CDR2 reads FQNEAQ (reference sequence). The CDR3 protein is CASSPQEGLDSYEQYF. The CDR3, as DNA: TGTGCCAGCAGCCCTCAGGAGGGGTTGGATTCCTACGAGCAGTACTTC. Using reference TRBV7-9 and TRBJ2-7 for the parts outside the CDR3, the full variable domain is DTGVSQNPRHKITKRGQNVTFRCDPISEHNRLYWYRQTLGQGPEFLTYFQNEAQLEKSRLLSDRFSAERPKGSFSTLEIQRTEQGDSAMYLCASSPQEGLDSYEQYFGPGTRLTVT.

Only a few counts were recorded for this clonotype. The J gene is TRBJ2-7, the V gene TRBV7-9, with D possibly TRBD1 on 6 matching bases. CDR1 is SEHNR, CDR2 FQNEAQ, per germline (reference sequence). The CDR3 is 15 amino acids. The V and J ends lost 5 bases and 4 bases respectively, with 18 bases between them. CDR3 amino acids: CASSHPQGRTYEQYF. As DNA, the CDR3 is TGTGCCAGCAGCCACCCCCAGGGGCGGACGTACGAGCAGTACTTC.

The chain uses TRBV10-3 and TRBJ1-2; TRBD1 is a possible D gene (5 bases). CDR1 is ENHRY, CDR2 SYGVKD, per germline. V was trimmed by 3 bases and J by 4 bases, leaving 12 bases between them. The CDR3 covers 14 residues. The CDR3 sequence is CAISDPQGSYGYTF. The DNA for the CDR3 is TGTGCCATCAGTGATCCCCAGGGATCCTATGGCTACACCTTC.

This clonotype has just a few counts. This CDR3 reads CASSHNYSNQPQHF. The DNA of the CDR3 is TGTGCCAGCAGCCACAACTATAGCAATCAGCCCCAGCATTTT. The V gene is TRBV14, the J gene TRBJ1-5, with D hard to call. In germline, CDR1 is SGHDN, CDR2 FVKESK. V was clipped by 3 bases and J by 0 bases, with 6 bases between them. The CDR3 runs to 14 residues.

CDR3 sequence (DNA): TGTGCCATTGGGGGGCAAACGAACACTGAAGCTTTCTTT. This encodes CAIGGQTNTEAFF. The genes are TRBV2 and TRBJ1-1, with D possibly TRBD1 on 6 matching bases. V was clipped by 10 bases and J by 1 base, with 13 bases between them. CDR3 length equals 13 residues. Germline-derived CDR1 and CDR2 are SNHLY and FYNNEI.

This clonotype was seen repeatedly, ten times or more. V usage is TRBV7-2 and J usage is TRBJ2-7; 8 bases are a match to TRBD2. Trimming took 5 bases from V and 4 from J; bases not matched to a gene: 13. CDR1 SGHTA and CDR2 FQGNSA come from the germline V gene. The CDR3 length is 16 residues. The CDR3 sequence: CASSPWGLVGSYEQYF. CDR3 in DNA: TGTGCCAGCAGCCCCTGGGGACTAGTGGGGTCATACGAGCAGTACTTC.

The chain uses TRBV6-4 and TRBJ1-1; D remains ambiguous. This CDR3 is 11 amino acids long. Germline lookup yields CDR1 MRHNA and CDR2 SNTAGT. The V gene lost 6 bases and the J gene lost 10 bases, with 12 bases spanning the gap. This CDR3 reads CASRKGGRAFF. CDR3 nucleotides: TGTGCCAGCAGAAAAGGAGGTAGAGCTTTCTTT.

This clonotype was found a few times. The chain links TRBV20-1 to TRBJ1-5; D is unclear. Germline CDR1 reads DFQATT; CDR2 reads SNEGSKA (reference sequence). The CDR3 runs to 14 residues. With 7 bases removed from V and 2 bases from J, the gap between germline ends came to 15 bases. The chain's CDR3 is CSVVGDSGNQPQHF. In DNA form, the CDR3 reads TGCAGTGTGGTGGGTGATTCAGGCAATCAGCCCCAGCATTTT.

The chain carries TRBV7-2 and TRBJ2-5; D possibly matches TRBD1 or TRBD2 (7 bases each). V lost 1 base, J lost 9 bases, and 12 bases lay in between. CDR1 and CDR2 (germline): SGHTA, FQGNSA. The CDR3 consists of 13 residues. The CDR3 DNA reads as TGTGCCAGCAGCTTAGGAGCAGGGGGGGCCCAGTACTTC. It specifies CASSLGAGGAQYF.

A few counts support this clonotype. CDR3 sequence reads: CSARDRTVSSGETQYF. The CDR3 nucleotides read TGCAGTGCTAGAGATCGAACGGTCTCCTCTGGGGAGACCCAGTACTTC. This chain connects TRBV20-1 to TRBJ2-5; unclear D gene. This CDR3 region has 16 residues. Germline assignment: CDR1 DFQATT and CDR2 SNEGSKA (reference sequence). V lost 0 bases, J lost 5 bases, and 19 bases lay in between.